This is a list of T cell receptor beta chains from one sample in a study of radiotherapy plus CTLA-4 blockade in lung cancer. Assay: immunoSEQ multiplex PCR; the TCRdb copy retains only in-frame clones and omits some. The sample yields 15,000 to 20,000 clones, about 82% seen once. Sample: peripheral blood, taken from a patient treated with radiotherapy plus ipilimumab. These receptor sequences come from a human donor with non-small cell lung cancer whose response to radiotherapy plus ipilimumab could not be evaluated. The CDR3 runs from the conserved cysteine through the conserved F or W. The order of the fields is CDR3 DNA, CDR3 protein, V gene, clone size, D gene, J gene. The D gene is left open where the match is weak. Not every row has a clone size; where given, it reads once, few, many or a size class.

CDR3nt: TGTGCCAGCAGCTTATTAGGCCAGCGGATCAGTGAGCAGTTCTTC
CDR3aa: CASSLLGQRISEQFF
v_gene: TRBV7-9
abundance: .
d_gene: .
j_gene: TRBJ2-1

CDR3nt: TGTGCCAGTAGTATCGCCTCAGGAACCGGGGAGCTGTTTTTT
CDR3aa: CASSIASGTGELFF
v_gene: TRBV19
abundance: .
d_gene: .
j_gene: TRBJ2-2

CDR3nt: TGTGCCAGCAGTGAAACGACAGGGTTCTATGGCTACACCTTC
CDR3aa: CASSETTGFYGYTF
v_gene: TRBV2
abundance: .
d_gene: TRBD1
j_gene: TRBJ1-2

CDR3nt: TGTGCCAGCAGCTCCAATAGGCGGCTTGGGGCCAACGTCCTGACTTTC
CDR3aa: CASSSNRRLGANVLTF
v_gene: TRBV7-9
abundance: .
d_gene: .
j_gene: TRBJ2-6

CDR3nt: TGTGCCAGCAACCTACCCGGGACAGGCACCCAAGAGACCCAGTACTTC
CDR3aa: CASNLPGTGTQETQYF
v_gene: TRBV7-2
abundance: once
d_gene: TRBD1
j_gene: TRBJ2-5

CDR3nt: TGTGCCAGCAGTAGGGAGTTTGTAGGCAATCAGCCCCAGCATTTT
CDR3aa: CASSREFVGNQPQHF
v_gene: TRBV2
abundance: .
d_gene: .
j_gene: TRBJ1-5

CDR3nt: TGTGCCAGCAGCTTATTTGGGACAGATTATAATTCACCCCTCCACTTT
CDR3aa: CASSLFGTDYNSPLHF
v_gene: TRBV11-2
abundance: .
d_gene: TRBD1
j_gene: TRBJ1-6

CDR3nt: TGCGCCAGCAGCTTGGAGAGAGGGAGGGACACTGAAGCTTTCTTT
CDR3aa: CASSLERGRDTEAFF
v_gene: TRBV5-1
abundance: once
d_gene: .
j_gene: TRBJ1-1

CDR3nt: TGTGCCAGCAGTCCCGGGTCTGTCAGCAATCAGCCCCAGCATTTT
CDR3aa: CASSPGSVSNQPQHF
v_gene: TRBV6-5
abundance: .
d_gene: .
j_gene: TRBJ1-5

CDR3nt: TGTGCTAGTGCCACCCCCGGGATAGATACGCAGTATTTT
CDR3aa: CASATPGIDTQYF
v_gene: TRBV12-5
abundance: few
d_gene: .
j_gene: TRBJ2-3

CDR3nt: TGCGCCAGCAGCTTGGGCCTAGCGCAAGAGACCCAGTACTTC
CDR3aa: CASSLGLAQETQYF
v_gene: TRBV5-1
abundance: .
d_gene: .
j_gene: TRBJ2-5

CDR3nt: TGTGCCAGTAGTGGGCAGGGGGCGCACTATGGCTACACCTTC
CDR3aa: CASSGQGAHYGYTF
v_gene: TRBV19
abundance: .
d_gene: TRBD1
j_gene: TRBJ1-2

CDR3nt: TGTGCCAGCAGTCTCCCAGAAGGGGGGGGCACGCAGTATTTT
CDR3aa: CASSLPEGGGTQYF
v_gene: TRBV27
abundance: .
d_gene: .
j_gene: TRBJ2-3

CDR3nt: TGTGCCAGCAGCCTAGTTGTAGCGGGAGATCCAGAGACCCAGTACTTC
CDR3aa: CASSLVVAGDPETQYF
v_gene: TRBV5-4
abundance: .
d_gene: TRBD2
j_gene: TRBJ2-5

CDR3nt: TGTGCCAGTAGTACGACAGGGGGACCTTTCCAGCCCCAGCATTTT
CDR3aa: CASSTTGGPFQPQHF
v_gene: TRBV19
abundance: once
d_gene: TRBD1
j_gene: TRBJ1-5

CDR3nt: TGTGCCAGCAGCTGGGCGGGGGGGAACACTGAAGCTTTCTTT
CDR3aa: CASSWAGGNTEAFF
v_gene: TRBV5-4
abundance: .
d_gene: .
j_gene: TRBJ1-1

CDR3nt: TGTGCCAGCAGCTTGGGGACTAGCGGGGCCTACGAGCAGTACTTC
CDR3aa: CASSLGTSGAYEQYF
v_gene: TRBV5-5
abundance: .
d_gene: TRBD2
j_gene: TRBJ2-7

CDR3nt: TGTGCCAGCTGGGGAAGACGTGAAGGGACAGGGAGAGCCGGGTACACCTTC
CDR3aa: CASWGRREGTGRAGYTF
v_gene: TRBV28
abundance: .
d_gene: TRBD1
j_gene: TRBJ1-2

CDR3nt: TGTGCCAGTAGCAGGGCGGGAGGTTCCGTCAATGAGCAGTTCTTC
CDR3aa: CASSRAGGSVNEQFF
v_gene: TRBV19
abundance: .
d_gene: TRBD2
j_gene: TRBJ2-1

CDR3nt: TGTGCCAGAGGGGAGCCCCAACTATTCACAGATACGCAGTATTTT
CDR3aa: CARGEPQLFTDTQYF
v_gene: TRBV5-3
abundance: .
d_gene: .
j_gene: TRBJ2-3

CDR3nt: TGTGCCAGCAGTTTAAGGACTAGCCACACCGGGGAGCTGTTTTTT
CDR3aa: CASSLRTSHTGELFF
v_gene: TRBV28
abundance: .
d_gene: TRBD2
j_gene: TRBJ2-2

CDR3nt: TGTGCCAGCAGCGGCTCTAGCAAGGGTGAGCAGTTCTTC
CDR3aa: CASSGSSKGEQFF
v_gene: TRBV9
abundance: .
d_gene: .
j_gene: TRBJ2-1

CDR3nt: TGCGCCAGCAGCTTGAGGGGACAGGTCCCGAACACTGAAGCTTTCTTT
CDR3aa: CASSLRGQVPNTEAFF
v_gene: TRBV5-1
abundance: .
d_gene: TRBD1
j_gene: TRBJ1-1

CDR3nt: TGTGCCAGCAGCGGACCTCGTAGCGGGGGACCCCAAGAGACCCAGTACTTC
CDR3aa: CASSGPRSGGPQETQYF
v_gene: TRBV11-3
abundance: .
d_gene: TRBD2
j_gene: TRBJ2-5

CDR3nt: TGTGCCAGCGGGACAGGGGGGAACTATGGCTACACCTTC
CDR3aa: CASGTGGNYGYTF
v_gene: TRBV2
abundance: .
d_gene: TRBD1
j_gene: TRBJ1-2

CDR3nt: TGCGCCAGCAGCCAAGAGAGGACAGCGGCTGGAAACACCATATATTTT
CDR3aa: CASSQERTAAGNTIYF
v_gene: TRBV4-3
abundance: .
d_gene: .
j_gene: TRBJ1-3

CDR3nt: TGTGCCAGCAGCTTAGTCCTGGGACTAGCGGGGGGGCCCTTCAATGAGCAGTTCTTC
CDR3aa: CASSLVLGLAGGPFNEQFF
v_gene: TRBV11-2
abundance: .
d_gene: TRBD2
j_gene: TRBJ2-1

CDR3nt: TGCGCCAGCAGCCCCCCAGCCTACGAGCAGTACTTC
CDR3aa: CASSPPAYEQYF
v_gene: TRBV5-1
abundance: .
d_gene: .
j_gene: TRBJ2-7